These T cell receptor beta chains were read from a single sample in a study of blood T cell repertoires in COVID-19. Clones were read by immunoSEQ multiplex PCR, and TCRdb kept only the in-frame ones, dropping some. The sample carries some 150,000 clones, 84% recorded once. The sample was PBMCs or T cells enriched from blood (not recorded which). These receptors came from a woman aged 18-35 years who had been exposed to COVID-19. CDR3s include the opening cysteine and the closing phenylalanine or tryptophan. Fields, in order: J gene, V gene, D gene, clone size, CDR3 DNA, CDR3 protein. The D gene is left open where the match is weak. Clone size is shown for a subset of rows, as once, few, many or a class of expanded clone.

TRBJ1-3 TRBV5-5 TRBD1 . TGTGCCAGCAGCTTATTGACAGGGAACTCTGGAAACACCATATATTTT CASSLLTGNSGNTIYF
TRBJ1-1 TRBV7-2 . . TGTGCCAGCAGCTTAGATGCGCCTTTTGAAGCTTTCTTT CASSLDAPFEAFF
TRBJ2-2 TRBV5-4 . . TGTGCCAGCAGCTCCCTGTTCGGAGCGAACACCGGGGAGCTGTTTTTT CASSSLFGANTGELFF
TRBJ2-2 TRBV19 TRBD1 . TGTGCCAGTAGTAAACAGGGGCGCCTTACCGGGGAGCTGTTTTTT CASSKQGRLTGELFF
TRBJ2-1 TRBV30 . . TGTGCCTGGAGCCTCCAGCGGGACAACAATGAGCAGTTCTTC CAWSLQRDNNEQFF
TRBJ1-5 TRBV6-1 . few TGTGCCAGCAGTGAAGATCCGAGACACCTTAATCAGCCCCAGCATTTT CASSEDPRHLNQPQHF
TRBJ1-4 TRBV15 . . TGTGCCACCAGCCTAACCTCAATGAGCGAAAAACTGTTTTTT CATSLTSMSEKLFF
TRBJ2-3 TRBV4-3 . few TGCGCCAGCAGCCAAGATTTGGCATTGAATACGCAGTATTTT CASSQDLALNTQYF
TRBJ2-3 TRBV6-5 . . TGTGCCAGCTTGGAGGGGGGGGACACAGATACGCAGTATTTT CASLEGGDTDTQYF
TRBJ2-7 TRBV15 . . TGTGCCACCAGTGGAGTGGCGGGCTACGAGCAGTACTTC CATSGVAGYEQYF
TRBJ2-5 TRBV13 TRBD1 . TGTGCCAGCAGCTACTACAGGGGAGTCCAAGAGACCCAGTACTTC CASSYYRGVQETQYF
TRBJ1-2 TRBV2 . few TGTGCCAGCGTAATCCTCTATGGCTACACCTTC CASVILYGYTF
TRBJ2-2 TRBV19 TRBD2 . TGTGCCAGTAGTATAACGGGGGGAAACACCGGGGAGCTGTTTTTT CASSITGGNTGELFF
TRBJ1-3 TRBV18 . few TGTGCCAGCTCACCACAGGCAGGGACTGGAAACACCATATATTTT CASSPQAGTGNTIYF
TRBJ2-7 TRBV28 . . TGTGCCAGCAGCCGCCGCCTACCGCGCTACGAGCAGTACTTC CASSRRLPRYEQYF
TRBJ1-3 TRBV28 . . TGTGCCAGCAGTTCTGGCAGTATTTTCTCTGGAAACACCATATATTTT CASSSGSIFSGNTIYF
TRBJ2-5 TRBV9 TRBD2 . TGTGCCAGCAGCTCCCGCGGGAGCGGCGAGACCCAGTACTTC CASSSRGSGETQYF
TRBJ1-5 TRBV6-4 . few TGTGCCAGCAGTGAATACGGGGGAAGCAATCAGCCCCAGCATTTT CASSEYGGSNQPQHF
TRBJ1-2 TRBV10-2 TRBD1 . TGCGCCACCTCGGACAGGGGCCTTCGTGGCTACACCTTC CATSDRGLRGYTF
TRBJ1-5 TRBV3-1/TRBV3-2 TRBD1 . TGTGCCAGCAGCCCTACTCTGACAGGGGGACATCAGCCCCAGCATTTT CASSPTLTGGHQPQHF
TRBJ1-6 TRBV29-1 . few TGCAGCGTTGCAGGGGACTCCTATAATTCACCCCTCCACTTT CSVAGDSYNSPLHF
TRBJ2-4 TRBV6-5 TRBD1 . TGTGCCAGCCGAGGCGGGACAGGGGGAAACATTCAGTACTTC CASRGGTGGNIQYF
TRBJ1-1 TRBV30 TRBD1 . TGTGCCTGGACTGAACCGGACAGGTGGAACACTGAAGCTTTCTTT CAWTEPDRWNTEAFF
TRBJ1-1 TRBV2 . once TGTGCCAGCAGTAAGGACACCGTCAAAACTGAAGCTTTCTTT CASSKDTVKTEAFF
TRBJ2-5 TRBV7-7 TRBD2 once TGTGCCAGCAGCCAAGGGACTAGCGGGGGCCGGCAAGAGACCCAGTACTTC CASSQGTSGGRQETQYF
TRBJ2-1 TRBV18 . . TGTGCCAGCTCACTCCGGGAGTACTCCTACAATGAGCAGTTCTTC CASSLREYSYNEQFF
TRBJ2-2 TRBV28 . few TGTGCCAGCGGACCGCCCACCAGGGCGTCCGGGGAGCTGTTTTTT CASGPPTRASGELFF
TRBJ1-5 TRBV5-1 . once TGCGCCAGCAGCTCCTATAGCAATCAGCCCCAGCATTTT CASSSYSNQPQHF
TRBJ1-6 TRBV7-4 . . TGTGCCAGCAGCTTTATGAACGGACAGAGCTTCCTCTATAATTCACCCCTCCACTTT CASSFMNGQSFLYNSPLHF
TRBJ2-1 TRBV7-9 TRBD2 once TGTGCCAGCAGCGAGGGACTAGCGGGAGTCTTCGGGCAGTTCTTC CASSEGLAGVFGQFF
TRBJ2-7 TRBV7-3 . . TGTGCCAGCAGCTTAACCAGCGCCAGTCCCTACGAGCAGTACTTC CASSLTSASPYEQYF
TRBJ2-7 TRBV18 . . TGTGCCAGCTCGCGAACCTTTTCTTCCGGGAGCGCCTACGAGCAGTACTTC CASSRTFSSGSAYEQYF
TRBJ2-3 TRBV27 TRBD2 . TGTGCCAGCTCCCCGGGACTATACACAGATACGCAGTATTTT CASSPGLYTDTQYF
TRBJ1-5 TRBV18 . once TGTGCCAGCTCACCTCACCCCAGATCGAGCAATCAGCCCCAGCATTTT CASSPHPRSSNQPQHF
TRBJ1-1 TRBV30 TRBD1 . TGTGCCTGGGGGACAGCGAGAGAAGCTTTCTTT CAWGTAREAFF
TRBJ2-3 TRBV18 TRBD2 . TGTGCCAGCTCACCACTTGGGACTAGCGGGATAGCAGATACGCAGTATTTT CASSPLGTSGIADTQYF
TRBJ2-3 TRBV7-3 TRBD2 . TGTGCCAGCAGCTTAAGAGGTTCTAGCGGGTCCTCTAGCACAGATACGCAGTATTTT CASSLRGSSGSSSTDTQYF
TRBJ1-3 TRBV7-2 . . TGTGCCAGCAGTCCCCAAGGAGGGCTGACGGGAAACACCATATATTTT CASSPQGGLTGNTIYF
TRBJ2-1 TRBV29-1 TRBD2 once TGCAGCGCTGGGGGCGGGAGCGGGAGCTACAATGAGCAGTTCTTC CSAGGGSGSYNEQFF
TRBJ2-1 TRBV20-1 . . TGCAGTGCTGCCCGTAGCAATGAGCAGTTCTTC CSAARSNEQFF
TRBJ2-5 TRBV5-8 . . TGTGCCAGCAGCCGAAAGGGACAACTGGTGGGAGAGACCCAGTACTTC CASSRKGQLVGETQYF
TRBJ1-2 TRBV2 TRBD1 few TGTGCCACCTCGGGACAGGGTTTGAGCTACACCTTC CATSGQGLSYTF
TRBJ2-1 TRBV7-2 TRBD2 . TGTGCCAGCAGCCCCGGACTAGCCTATGAGCAGTTCTTC CASSPGLAYEQFF
TRBJ1-2 TRBV27 . . TGTGCCAGCAGTTTATCTTTTTTGTTTGTAGACAGTGCCTCTATGCGCTACACCTTC CASSLSFLFVDSASMRYTF
TRBJ1-1 TRBV15 TRBD1 few TGTGCCACCAGCAGGGAAACGACAGGGGTTGAAACTGAAGCTTTCTTT CATSRETTGVETEAFF
TRBJ1-5 TRBV28 TRBD1 . TGTGCCAGCAGTTTTGTGCCCCAGGGGGACGACCAGCCCCAGCATTTT CASSFVPQGDDQPQHF
TRBJ1-5 TRBV6-5 . once TGTGCCAGCAGCACTCAAATGAATAGCAATCAGCCCCAGCATTTT CASSTQMNSNQPQHF
TRBJ2-4 TRBV19 . once TGTGCCAGTAGTACTGGGGTAGGGGACATTCAGTACTTC CASSTGVGDIQYF
TRBJ1-1 TRBV30 TRBD1 . TGTGCCTGGACGATCGGGACAGGGAGTAACACTGAAGCTTTCTTT CAWTIGTGSNTEAFF
TRBJ2-3 TRBV5-5 . . TGTGCCAGCAGCCCATGGGAGGCAGATACGCAGTATTTT CASSPWEADTQYF
TRBJ1-6 TRBV7-2 TRBD1 . TGTGCCAGCAGCCCCCGACAGGGTTTCTATAATTCACCCCTCCACTTT CASSPRQGFYNSPLHF
TRBJ2-5 TRBV7-2 . . TGTGCCAGCAGCTTAGCTAGGGGTCAACAAGAGACCCAGTACTTC CASSLARGQQETQYF
TRBJ2-7 TRBV5-1 TRBD1 . TGCGCCAGCAGCTTTAGACAGGGGGCTGGGGAGCAGTACTTC CASSFRQGAGEQYF
TRBJ2-1 TRBV19 TRBD2 . TGTGCCAGTACCTCCGGGAGGATTGACAATGAGCAGTTCTTC CASTSGRIDNEQFF